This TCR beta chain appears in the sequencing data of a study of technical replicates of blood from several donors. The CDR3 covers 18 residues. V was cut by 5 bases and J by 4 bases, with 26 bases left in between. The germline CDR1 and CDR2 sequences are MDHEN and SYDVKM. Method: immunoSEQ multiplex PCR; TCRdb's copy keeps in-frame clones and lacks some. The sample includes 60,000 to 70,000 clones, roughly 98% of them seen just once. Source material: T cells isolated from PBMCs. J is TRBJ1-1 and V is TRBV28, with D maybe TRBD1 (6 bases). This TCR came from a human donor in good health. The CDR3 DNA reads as TGTGCCAGCAGTGAGATGGGGGTGCGGGGGGGCCGGCTCACTGAAGCTTTCTTT. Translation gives CASSEMGVRGGRLTEAFF.